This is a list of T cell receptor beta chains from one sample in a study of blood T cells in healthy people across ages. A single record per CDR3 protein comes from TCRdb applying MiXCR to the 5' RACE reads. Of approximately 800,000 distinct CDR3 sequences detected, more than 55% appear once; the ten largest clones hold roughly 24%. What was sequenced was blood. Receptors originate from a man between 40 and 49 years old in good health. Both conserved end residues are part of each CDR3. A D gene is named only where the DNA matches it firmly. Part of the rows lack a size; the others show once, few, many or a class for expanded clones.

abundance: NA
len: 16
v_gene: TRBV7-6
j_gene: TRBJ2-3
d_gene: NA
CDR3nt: TGTGCCAGCAGCTTGCACGGTCACTTGCGCACAGATACGCAGTATTTT
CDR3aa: CASSLHGHLRTDTQYF

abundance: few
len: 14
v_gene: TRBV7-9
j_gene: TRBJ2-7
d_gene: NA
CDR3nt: TGTGCCAGCAGCTTAATTTTCGGATCCTACGAGCAGTACTTC
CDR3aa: CASSLIFGSYEQYF

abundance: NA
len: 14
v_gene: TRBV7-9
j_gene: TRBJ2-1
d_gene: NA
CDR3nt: TGTGCCAGCAGCTTAGCGGGGTTCGGGAATGAGCAGTTCTTC
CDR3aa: CASSLAGFGNEQFF

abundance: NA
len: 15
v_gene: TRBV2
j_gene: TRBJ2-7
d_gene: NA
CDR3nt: TGTGCCAGCAGTGAAACCACTAGCTCCTACAATGAGCAGTACTTC
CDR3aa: CASSETTSSYNEQYF

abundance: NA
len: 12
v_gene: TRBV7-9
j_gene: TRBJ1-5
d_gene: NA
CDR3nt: TGTGCCAGCAGCACCCCTAATACGCCCCAGCATTTT
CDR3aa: CASSTPNTPQHF

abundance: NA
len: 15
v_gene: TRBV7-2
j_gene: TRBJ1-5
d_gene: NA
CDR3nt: TGTGCCAGCAGCTTAGTTAAGGCAGCTAATCAGCCCCAGCATTTT
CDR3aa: CASSLVKAANQPQHF

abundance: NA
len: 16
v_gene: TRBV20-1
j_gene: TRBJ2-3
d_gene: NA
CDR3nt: TGCAGTGCTGGGGGTGATTTCGCGGCGAGCACAGATACGCAGTATTTT
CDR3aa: CSAGGDFAASTDTQYF

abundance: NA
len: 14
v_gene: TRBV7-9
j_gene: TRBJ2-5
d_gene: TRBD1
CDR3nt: TGTGCCAGCAGCCTAGGGACAGGGGTTGGGCTGCAGTACTTC
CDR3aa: CASSLGTGVGLQYF

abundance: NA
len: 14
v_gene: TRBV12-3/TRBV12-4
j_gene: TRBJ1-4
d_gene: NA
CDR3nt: TGTGCCAGCAGTACCGGGACCCTTAATGAAAAACTGTTTTTT
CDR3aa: CASSTGTLNEKLFF

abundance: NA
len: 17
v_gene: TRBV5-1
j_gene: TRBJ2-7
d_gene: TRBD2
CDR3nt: TGCGCCAGCAGCCAGGGACTAGCGGGCGGTAGCTCCTACGAGCAGTACTTC
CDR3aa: CASSQGLAGGSSYEQYF

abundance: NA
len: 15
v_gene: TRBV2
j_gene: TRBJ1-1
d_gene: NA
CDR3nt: TGTGCCAGCAGTGAAGCCGGCAGGGGAGGAACTGAAGCTTTCTTT
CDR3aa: CASSEAGRGGTEAFF

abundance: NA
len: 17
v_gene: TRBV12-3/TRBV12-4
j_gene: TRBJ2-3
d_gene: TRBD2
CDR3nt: TGTGCCAGCAGTTCGTACCGGACTAGCGGGAGAGCGGATACGCAGTATTTT
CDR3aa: CASSSYRTSGRADTQYF

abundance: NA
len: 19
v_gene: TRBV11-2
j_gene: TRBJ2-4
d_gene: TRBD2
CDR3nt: TGTGCCAGCAGCTTAGTTCGGTCTAGCGGGGGGCTAGCCAAAAACATTCAGTACTTC
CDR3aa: CASSLVRSSGGLAKNIQYF

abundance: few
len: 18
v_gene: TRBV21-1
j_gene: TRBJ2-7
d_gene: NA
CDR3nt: TGTGCCAGCAGCAAAAGGGCAGTGAAGGGTCGGGGGACCTACGAGCAGTACTTC
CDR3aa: CASSKRAVKGRGTYEQYF

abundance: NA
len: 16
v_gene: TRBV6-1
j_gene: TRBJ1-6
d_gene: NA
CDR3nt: TGTGCCAGCAGTGAAGCCGGAAATTCGCATAATTCGCCCCTCCACTTT
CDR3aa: CASSEAGNSHNSPLHF

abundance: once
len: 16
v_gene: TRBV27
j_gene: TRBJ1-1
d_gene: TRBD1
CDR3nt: TGTGCCAGCAGTCCCTCTACAGGGGTTTTTCCGCCTGAAGCTTTCTTT
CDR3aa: CASSPSTGVFPPEAFF

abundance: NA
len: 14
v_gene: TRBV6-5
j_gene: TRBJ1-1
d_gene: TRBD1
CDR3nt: TGTGCCAGCATTCAAACAGGGGGCGGCCCTGAAGCTTTCTTT
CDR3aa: CASIQTGGGPEAFF

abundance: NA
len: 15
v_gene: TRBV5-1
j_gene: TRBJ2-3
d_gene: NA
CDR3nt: TGCGCCAGCAGCCCCGGCCAGGGGAGAGCAGATACGCAGTATTTT
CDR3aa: CASSPGQGRADTQYF